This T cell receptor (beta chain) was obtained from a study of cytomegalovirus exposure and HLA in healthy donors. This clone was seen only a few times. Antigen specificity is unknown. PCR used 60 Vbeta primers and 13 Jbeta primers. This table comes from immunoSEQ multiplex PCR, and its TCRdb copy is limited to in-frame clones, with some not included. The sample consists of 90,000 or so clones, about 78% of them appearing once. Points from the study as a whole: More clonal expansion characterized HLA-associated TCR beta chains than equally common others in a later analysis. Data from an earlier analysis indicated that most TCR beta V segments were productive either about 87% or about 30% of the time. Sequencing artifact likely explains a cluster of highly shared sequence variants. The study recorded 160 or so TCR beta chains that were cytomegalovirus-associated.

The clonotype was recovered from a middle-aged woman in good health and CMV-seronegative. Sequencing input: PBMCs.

CDR3 in DNA: TGTGCCAGCAGTAGCGGGATCGCCGGGGAGCTGTTTTTT. It encodes CASSSGIAGELFF. The chain employs TRBV6-5 and TRBJ2-2, with 7 nucleotides matching TRBD2. The ends lost 5 bases at V and 6 bases at J; junction bases unmatched: 3. The germline V gene encodes CDR1 MNHEY and CDR2 SVGAGI. The CDR3 spans 13 residues.